Below, 32 T cell receptor beta chains from the same sample are listed, as sequenced in a study of spatial heterogeneity in lung cancer. Study observations and caveats: Counts that tracked tumor mutation counts were those of expanded intratumoral alpha and beta TCRs.

Stated time point: sample taken at primary tumor resection. TCRdb processed the 5' RACE reads anew with MiXCR; each CDR3 protein has one entry. This table holds 15,000 to 20,000 distinct CDR3 sequences, 5% to 7.5% found once. The antigens these receptors bind are not known. This material consisted of lung tumor tissue, taken at surgery. Receptors originate from a male donor with early-stage non-small cell lung cancer.

This clonotype occurred many times. Since it is a stray read in a library aimed at alpha chains, this beta chain has a size that is not meaningful. The genes are TRBV20-1 and TRBJ1-6; weak D call: TRBD1 (6 bases). CDR1 is DFQATT, CDR2 SNEGSKA, per germline (reference sequence). The CDR3 has 15 amino acids. V gave up 6 bases and J gave up 5 bases, with 17 bases separating them. For the CDR3, the DNA is TGCAGTGCGCGTCAACCGGGACAAGATAATTCACCCCTCCACTTT. The encoded protein is CSARQPGQDNSPLHF.

This clonotype was found many times. Found in a library prepared for alpha chains, this beta chain is an off-target read, and its abundance has little meaning. The genes are TRBV6-1 and TRBJ2-7; D gene ambiguous. With 2 bases removed from V and 1 base from J, the gap between germline ends came to 6 bases. The CDR3 runs 13 residues. CDR1 is MNHNS and CDR2 is SASEGT in the germline V gene. Here the CDR3 DNA reads TGTGCCAGCAGTGAACACAGATCCTACGAGCAGTACTTC. Encoded protein: CASSEHRSYEQYF.

A remark on this clonotype: A much bigger clone sits one base away, suggesting this may be a read error. The size of this beta chain means little, since it is a stray read in a library made for alpha chains. The CDR3 DNA is TGTGTCAGCAGCTTTGGCGGGGGCGAAGAGACCCAGTACTTC. Amino acid sequence: CVSSFGGGEETQYF. The rearrangement joins TRBV5-5 to TRBJ2-5; D might be TRBD2 (7 bases). Germline V gene data show CDR1 as SGHKS and CDR2 as YYEKEE (reference sequence). The CDR3 is made up of 14 amino acids.

This clonotype was counted ten times or more. The library was designed around alpha chains, so this beta chain is a stray read whose abundance carries little weight. The chain has TRBV2 and TRBJ2-5; 7 nucleotides match TRBD2. The CDR3 length is 14 residues. Per the germline V gene, CDR1 is SNHLY and CDR2 is FYNNEI. Germline trimming cut 6 bases from V and 2 bases from J; bases unmatched to any gene: 6. CDR3: CASRDRAGQETQYF. Here the CDR3 DNA reads TGTGCCAGCAGGGATAGAGCGGGACAAGAGACCCAGTACTTC.

A remark on this clonotype: Because the library targeted alpha chains, this beta chain is an off-target read whose size means little. This chain uses TRBV20-1 with TRBJ2-3; TRBD2 agrees at 11 bases. The germline V gene has CDR1 DFQATT and CDR2 SNEGSKA (reference sequence). With V trimmed by 2 bases and J by 6 bases, 7 bases remained unmatched. The CDR3 is 15 residues long. The CDR3 sequence: CSARRSSGRSDTQYF. CDR3 in DNA: TGCAGTGCTAGACGGTCTAGCGGGAGGTCGGATACGCAGTATTTT.

This clonotype qualifies as medium-sized. A library prepared for alpha chains yielded this beta chain as an off-target read; its size is of little meaning. The chain uses TRBV13 and TRBJ2-2; D is possibly TRBD1 (6 bases). CDR3 size: 17 residues. V was pared by 5 bases and J by 0 bases, with 16 bases between. Germline CDR1 and CDR2: PRHDT and FYEKMQ (reference sequence). The CDR3 spells CASSADPDSTNTGELFF. Written as DNA, the CDR3 is TGTGCCAGCAGCGCGGACCCGGACAGCACGAACACCGGGGAGCTGTTTTTT.

This clonotype has a count of ten or more. The library was prepared for alpha chains; this beta chain is a stray read, so its frequency means little. J is TRBJ1-4 and V is TRBV18; D gene ambiguous. Germline-derived CDR1 and CDR2 are KGHSH and LQKENI. V lost 6 bases to trimming and J lost 4 bases, with 12 bases between them. The CDR3 extends over 14 amino acids. CDR3 loop: CASSPGSGNEKLFF. As DNA, the CDR3 is TGTGCCAGCTCCCCGGGCAGTGGTAATGAAAAACTGTTTTTT.

Ten or more counts support this clonotype. This beta chain is a stray sequence in a library constructed for alpha chains; its clone size is not meaningful. This sequence joins TRBV6-5 and TRBJ2-7; 8 bases align to TRBD1. J gave up 5 bases and V 1 base, and 7 bases lay outside the gene matches. Germline-derived CDR1 and CDR2 are MNHEY and SVGAGI. The CDR3 length is 15 residues. The CDR3 spells CASSYFGRGLDEQYF. The CDR3 coding sequence is TGTGCCAGCAGTTACTTCGGCAGGGGGCTCGACGAGCAGTACTTC.

In its sample, this clonotype ranks as medium-sized (0.01 to 0.1%). This beta chain appears as a stray read in a library generated for alpha chains; its size is not informative. This rearrangement joins TRBV11-2 to TRBJ2-1, with 7 positions matching TRBD2. V lost 3 bases and J lost 9; bases outside the gene matches: 5. Germline loops: CDR1 SGHAT, CDR2 FQNNGV. This CDR3 is 13 amino acids long. The CDR3 nucleotides read TGTGCCAGCAGCTTGGGGACTACGGGTGAGCAGTTCTTC. It translates to CASSLGTTGEQFF.

This clonotype was observed many times. This beta chain slipped into a library made for alpha chains as a stray read, so its size is not meaningful. The chain combines TRBV7-2 with TRBJ2-1; tentative D call: TRBD2 (9 bases). The CDR3 is 15 residues long. Germline V gives CDR1 SGHTA, CDR2 FQGNSA. V was shortened by 5 bases and J by 6 bases, with 17 bases between the two germline ends. The CDR3 sequence: CASSTGGAGGNEQFF. CDR3 coding DNA: TGTGCCAGCAGCACAGGGGGAGCGGGGGGCAATGAGCAGTTCTTC.

This clonotype has a count of ten or more. A library made for alpha chains picked up this beta chain off target, so its size means little. The V and J genes are TRBV7-2 and TRBJ2-2, with a tentative D call TRBD2 (5 bases). CDR3 size: 16 residues. The germline gives CDR1 SGHTA, CDR2 FQGNSA. V was trimmed by 4 bases and J by 0 bases, leaving 12 bases between them. The CDR3 here is CASSSRRTSNTGELFF. The CDR3 DNA reads TGTGCCAGCAGCTCTAGACGGACTTCGAACACCGGGGAGCTGTTTTTT.

This clonotype was detected ten times or more. This beta chain represents an off-target read in a library built for alpha chains; its size is of limited meaning. The chain recombines TRBV12-3 or TRBV12-4 with TRBJ2-2; 8 bases map to TRBD2. The ends lost 6 bases at V and 5 bases at J; junction bases unmatched: 8. There are 15 residues in the CDR3. CDR3 region: CASRPAGVGTGELFF. CDR3 DNA sequence: TGTGCCAGCAGACCAGCGGGAGTAGGAACCGGGGAGCTGTTTTTT.

By proportion, this clonotype is medium-sized (0.01 to 0.1%). Since the library was made to target alpha chains, this beta chain is a stray read and its abundance is not meaningful. The chain links TRBV7-8 to TRBJ2-1; no clear D. Germline V gives CDR1 SGHVS, CDR2 FQNEAQ. Trimming shortened V by 5 bases and J by 6 bases, and 17 bases separated the two germline ends. There are 15 residues in the CDR3. The CDR3 loop reads CASSLFGEPGNEQFF. The CDR3 DNA is TGTGCCAGCAGCCTATTTGGAGAACCAGGCAATGAGCAGTTCTTC.

In this sample, this clonotype turned up many times. This beta chain is an off-target read within a library intended for alpha chains, so its frequency means little. The chain combines TRBV7-3 with TRBJ2-1; no definite D call. V gave up 4 bases and J gave up 5 bases, with 9 bases separating them. In germline, CDR1 is SGHTA, CDR2 FQGTGA. CDR3 size: 13 residues. CDR3 residues: CASSSGPNNEQFF. CDR3 coding DNA: TGTGCCAGCAGCTCAGGACCAAACAATGAGCAGTTCTTC.

This clonotype came up many times. The junction does not match germline at one end; this may be a read error. This beta chain slipped into a library made for alpha chains as a stray read, so its size is not meaningful. V gene TRBV10-3 combines with J gene TRBJ2-1; TRBD2 might be the D (6 bases). Germline CDR1 ENHRY, CDR2 SYGVKD. CDR3 length: 14 amino acids. DNA of the CDR3: TGTGCCATCAGTGAGAGTGGCAGGGTAACTGGGCGGGACTTC. It is translated as CAISESGRVTGRDF.

This clonotype was observed many times. This beta chain is an unintended read in a library built for alpha chains; its size means little. This sequence joins TRBV27 and TRBJ2-5, with TRBD1 matching over 9 bases. The length of the CDR3 is 15 residues. Germline CDR1 reads MNHEY; CDR2 reads SMNVEV (reference sequence). V was pared by 5 bases and J by 9 bases, with 13 bases of the junction left unmatched. Here the CDR3 reads CASSTTGTGPFAQYF. In DNA form, the CDR3 reads TGTGCCAGCAGTACGACCGGGACAGGGCCATTTGCCCAGTACTTC.

On this clonotype itself: This beta chain lies outside the target of a library built for alpha chains; its clone size means little. The V call is TRBV7-2, the J call TRBJ1-4, with a possible D match to TRBD1 (5 bases). Trimming left V 3 bases short and J 7 bases short, with 15 bases between. CDR3 length: 15 residues. In germline, CDR1 is SGHTA, CDR2 FQGNSA. The DNA of the CDR3 is TGTGCCAGCAGCTTCACCTCCCCTGGGGCTGAAAAACTGTTTTTT. As protein: CASSFTSPGAEKLFF.

This clonotype is deemed medium-sized. Because the library targeted alpha chains, this beta chain is an off-target read whose size means little. This chain connects TRBV29-1 to TRBJ1-1, with D perhaps matching TRBD1 (6 bases). CDR1 and CDR2 from the germline V gene are SQVTM and ANQGSEA. Trimming shortened V by 3 bases and J by 1 base, and 9 bases separated the two germline ends. CDR3 length: 13 amino acids. This chain's CDR3 is CSVDQGTNTEAFF. In DNA, the CDR3 is TGCAGCGTTGATCAGGGGACGAACACTGAAGCTTTCTTT. Full variable domain (outside the CDR3, taken from reference TRBV29-1 and TRBJ1-1): SAVISQKPSRDICQRGTSLTIQCQVDSQVTMMFWYRQQPGQSLTLIATANQGSEATYESGFVIDKFPISRPNLTFSTLTVSNMSPEDSSIYLCSVDQGTNTEAFFGQGTRLTVV.

This clonotype was observed a handful of times. Because the library targeted alpha chains, this beta chain is an off-target read whose size means little. This rearrangement joins TRBV5-1 to TRBJ2-5, with TRBD2 identical over 8 bases. This CDR3 comprises 14 residues. V dropped 4 bases and J dropped 1; count of bases not matched to a gene: 3. Germline V gene lookup returns CDR1 SGHRS and CDR2 YFSETQ. This chain's CDR3 is CASSILAGQETQYF. The CDR3 DNA reads TGCGCCAGCAGCATCCTAGCGGGCCAAGAGACCCAGTACTTC.

This clonotype was seen repeatedly, ten times or more. Being off target in a library aimed at alpha chains, this beta chain has a size of little meaning. V usage is TRBV20-1 and J usage is TRBJ2-7; tentatively, D is TRBD1 or TRBD2 (5 bases each). The CDR3 contains 16 residues. Germline V gene data show CDR1 as DFQATT and CDR2 as SNEGSKA (reference sequence). Trimming took off 0 bases at V and 0 bases at J, with 15 bases between the two ends. The chain's CDR3 is CSARDVPGGGSYEQYF. CDR3 in DNA: TGCAGTGCTAGAGATGTCCCGGGTGGGGGCTCCTACGAGCAGTACTTC.

This clonotype was seen repeatedly, ten times or more. The size of this beta chain means little, since it is a stray read in a library made for alpha chains. This chain links TRBV5-6 with TRBJ2-5; 7 bases map to TRBD1. J gave up 4 bases and V 4 bases, and 16 bases lay outside the gene matches. The germline CDR1 and CDR2 sequences are SGHDT and YYEEEE. CDR3 length equals 17 residues. The CDR3 here is CASSGRFGQALGETQYF. Written as DNA, the CDR3 is TGTGCCAGCAGCGGACGGTTCGGACAGGCCTTGGGAGAGACCCAGTACTTC.

With respect to this clonotype: This beta chain is an unintended read in a library built for alpha chains; its size means little. The CDR3 DNA follows: TGTGCCAGCTCAGTGCTCCGGGACAGCCGTGATACGCAGTATTTT. Its translation is CASSVLRDSRDTQYF. V is TRBV18 and J is TRBJ2-3, with 7 nucleotides matching TRBD1. CDR1 is KGHSH and CDR2 is LQKENI in the germline V gene. V was pared by 5 bases and J by 6 bases, with 11 bases of the junction left unmatched. This CDR3 has 15 residues. The full variable domain, in which reference TRBV18 and TRBJ2-3 provide the parts outside the CDR3, is NAGVMQNPRHLVRRRGQEARLRCSPMKGHSHVYWYRQLPEEGLKFMVYLQKENIIDESGMPKERFSAEFPKEGPSILRIQQVVRGDSAAYFCASSVLRDSRDTQYFGPGTRLTVL.

For this clonotype: Found in a library prepared for alpha chains, this beta chain is an off-target read, and its abundance has little meaning. The chain couples TRBV6-5 to TRBJ1-3; weak D call: TRBD1 (6 bases). Germline V lookup: CDR1 MNHEY, CDR2 SVGAGI. The CDR3 runs to 18 residues. V shed 0 bases and J shed 0 bases, with 15 bases lying between them. The CDR3 loop reads CASSYSIQGHSSGNTIYF. As DNA, the CDR3 is TGTGCCAGCAGTTACTCGATACAGGGCCATTCCTCTGGAAACACCATATATTTT.

The sample holds many counts of this clonotype. Within a library made for alpha chains, this beta chain is off target, and its count is uninformative. The genes are TRBV7-6 and TRBJ2-6; D call uncertain. V lost 5 bases and J 0 bases, leaving 17 bases between the germline ends. This CDR3 is built from 18 residues. In germline, CDR1 is SGHVS, CDR2 FNYEAQ. CDR3 residues: CASSPGPPTSSGANVLTF. The CDR3 DNA sequence: TGTGCCAGCAGCCCGGGCCCTCCCACGAGCTCTGGGGCCAACGTCCTGACTTTC.

This clonotype was detected ten times or more. This beta chain is an unintended read in a library built for alpha chains; its size means little. The gene calls are TRBV29-1 and TRBJ2-3, with TRBD2 matching 9 bases. The germline V gene has CDR1 SQVTM and CDR2 ANQGSEA. Trimming cost V 5 bases and J 2 bases; bases outside gene matches: 2. This CDR3 comprises 13 residues. CDR3 loop: CSVRGLATDTQYF. CDR3 in DNA: TGCAGCGTTCGGGGACTAGCCACAGATACGCAGTATTTT.

This clonotype was observed many times. The library was built for alpha chains, so this beta chain is an off-target read and its size means little. The chain carries TRBV11-2 and TRBJ2-1; D assignment may be TRBD1 or TRBD2 (5 bases each). Looked up from germline, CDR1 is SGHAT and CDR2 is FQNNGV. V was shortened by 8 bases and J by 4 bases, with 24 bases between the two germline ends. The CDR3 contains 17 residues. The chain's CDR3 is CASLTGVGQLNYNEQFF. CDR3 DNA sequence: TGTGCCAGCCTGACCGGGGTGGGGCAGCTAAATTACAATGAGCAGTTCTTC.

This clonotype was detected many times. The size of this beta chain means little, since it is a stray read in a library made for alpha chains. The V gene is TRBV2, the J gene TRBJ2-1; no reliable D call. Germline V gives CDR1 SNHLY, CDR2 FYNNEI. The V gene lost 6 bases and the J gene lost 7 bases, with 13 bases spanning the gap. The CDR3 sequence is 13 residues long. The CDR3 nucleotides are TGTGCCAGCAGACTATCGGGCCGGAATGAGCAGTTCTTC. It is translated as CASRLSGRNEQFF.

As concerns this clonotype: Because the library targeted alpha chains, this beta chain is an off-target read whose size means little. V and J are TRBV6-5 and TRBJ2-7; D possibly uses TRBD1 or TRBD2 (5 bases each). In germline, CDR1 is MNHEY, CDR2 SVGAGI. V gave up 5 bases and J gave up 8 bases, with 16 bases separating them. There are 13 residues in the CDR3. This chain's CDR3 is CASSPGDLGKQYF. The DNA for the CDR3 is TGTGCCAGCAGTCCTGGGGACCTTGGGAAGCAGTACTTC.

Turning to this clonotype: This beta chain is off target for a library built for alpha chains, so its abundance means little. The rearrangement uses TRBV6-5 and TRBJ2-7; possibly TRBD1 for D (6 bases). CDR1 and CDR2 from the germline V gene are MNHEY and SVGAGI. The CDR3 is made up of 16 amino acids. V lost 0 bases, J lost 5 bases, and 17 bases lay in between. The CDR3 here is CASSYSGGRAIDEQYF. The CDR3 DNA follows: TGTGCCAGCAGTTACTCTGGGGGCAGGGCCATCGACGAGCAGTACTTC.

On this clonotype: This beta chain is an unintended read in a library built for alpha chains; its size means little. The chain links TRBV28 to TRBJ2-5; 8 bases fit TRBD1. There are 13 residues in the CDR3. Germline V lookup: CDR1 MDHEN, CDR2 SYDVKM. The ends lost 3 bases at V and 6 bases at J; junction bases unmatched: 3. The CDR3 is CASSFQGAKTQYF. For the CDR3, the DNA is TGTGCCAGCAGTTTTCAGGGGGCAAAGACCCAGTACTTC.

Only a few counts were recorded for this clonotype. In a library made to pick up alpha chains, this beta chain is a stray read with a size that means little. This chain joins TRBV20-1 and TRBJ1-1; weak D call: TRBD1 (5 bases). The CDR3 spans 12 residues. Trimming stripped 3 bases from V and 5 bases from J, with 10 bases between. The germline V gene has CDR1 DFQATT and CDR2 SNEGSKA (reference sequence). As DNA, the CDR3 is TGCAGTGCTAGTGGAGGGGCGACTGAAGCTTTCTTT. Encoded protein: CSASGGATEAFF.

This clonotype was seen only a few times. Mismatch with germline at one junction end may stem from a read error. Because the library targeted alpha chains, this beta chain is an off-target read whose size means little. The chain links TRBV5-1 to TRBJ2-3, with 8 bases fitting TRBD1. Germline CDR1 is SGHRS and CDR2 is YFSETQ. The CDR3 runs to 14 residues. The CDR3 coding sequence is TGCGCCAGCACCTTGAACAGGGGGAGAGATACGCAGTATTTT. It is translated as CASTLNRGRDTQYF.